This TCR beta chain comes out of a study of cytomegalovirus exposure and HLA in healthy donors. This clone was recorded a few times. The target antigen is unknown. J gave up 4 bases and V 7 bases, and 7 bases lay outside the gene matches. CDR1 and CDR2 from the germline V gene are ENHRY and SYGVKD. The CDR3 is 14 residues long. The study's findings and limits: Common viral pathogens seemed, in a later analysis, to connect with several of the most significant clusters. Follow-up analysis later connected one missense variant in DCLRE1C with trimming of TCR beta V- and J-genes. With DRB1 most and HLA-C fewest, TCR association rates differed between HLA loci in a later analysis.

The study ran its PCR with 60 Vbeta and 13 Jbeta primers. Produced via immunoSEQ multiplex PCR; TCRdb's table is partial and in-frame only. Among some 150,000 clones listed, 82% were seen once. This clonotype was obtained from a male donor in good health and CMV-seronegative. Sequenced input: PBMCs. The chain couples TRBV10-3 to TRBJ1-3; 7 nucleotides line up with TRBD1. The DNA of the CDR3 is TGTGCCATCACCGCGACAGGGCAAGGAAACACCATATATTTT. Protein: CAITATGQGNTIYF.